The rows below give T cell receptor beta chains drawn from one sample of a study of blood T cell repertoires in COVID-19. Clones were sequenced by immunoSEQ multiplex PCR, and TCRdb holds only the in-frame ones, with some missing. The sample has tens of thousands of clones, 75% to 85% seen once. The source material was peripheral blood. These receptors all stem from a woman in her 70s with acute or convalescent COVID-19. Each CDR3 is given with its conserved first and last residue. Fields, in order: V gene, J gene, CDR3 protein.

TRBV13,TRBJ1-5,CASSLGFQPQHF
TRBV5-4,TRBJ2-5,CASRLAGGRQETQYF
TRBV5-1,TRBJ1-2,CASAGTSYGYTF
TRBV2,TRBJ1-4,CASRHPGQGDEKLFF
TRBV9,TRBJ2-3,CAQSPRDFSDTQYF
TRBV6-5,TRBJ1-2,CASSYAVNYGYTF
TRBV5-6,TRBJ2-7,CASSFGGSSYEQYF
TRBV6-2/TRBV6-3,TRBJ2-7,CASSPGTGVGYEQYF
TRBV19,TRBJ1-2,CASSIGSSDSNYGYTF
TRBV7-2,TRBJ1-2,CASRVGQGGYGYTF
TRBV24-1,TRBJ2-2,CATSDRQRGGISGELFF
TRBV7-7,TRBJ2-5,CASSLQARQETQYF
TRBV20-1,TRBJ2-3,CSASLRRGGLSGLNTQYF
TRBV5-4,TRBJ2-5,CASSGGGGEETQYF
TRBV24-1,TRBJ1-2,CATSDPRTGGIYGYTF
TRBV6-5,TRBJ1-2,CASSSRQGGYTF
TRBV24-1,TRBJ1-1,CATSERTGRPFF
TRBV2,TRBJ1-4,CASSDGRATNEKLFF
TRBV18,TRBJ1-1,CASSEELNTEAFF
TRBV19,TRBJ2-1,CASSKQAGGPRNEQFF
TRBV13,TRBJ1-2,CASSTLQGGHGYTF
TRBV7-9,TRBJ1-2,CASSLVHVLNYGYTF
TRBV12-3/TRBV12-4,TRBJ1-1,CASSQGGNTEAFF
TRBV7-9,TRBJ2-5,CASSLGTGRQETQYF
TRBV6-5,TRBJ1-2,CASRTRTGADYGYTF
TRBV7-2,TRBJ2-7,CASSLATNSYEQYF
TRBV4-1,TRBJ1-3,CASSLLQDGNTIYF
TRBV18,TRBJ2-2,CASSPRTGGTLGTGELFF
TRBV2,TRBJ1-2,CASTEELTGSGYTF
TRBV4-1,TRBJ1-1,CASSHPFQGGNTEAFF
TRBV7-8,TRBJ2-1,CAGGERGRDEQFF
TRBV12-5,TRBJ1-2,CASGLVRSGPYGYTF
TRBV19,TRBJ1-2,CASNGGRDGYTF
TRBV29-1,TRBJ2-1,CSVKMTGWNEQFF
TRBV5-6,TRBJ1-5,CASSLVREPPQHF
TRBV19,TRBJ1-5,CASSRQGKSSNQPQHF
TRBV6-2/TRBV6-3,TRBJ1-1,CASSSVRGNTEAFF
TRBV5-1,TRBJ2-2,CASSLQGRNTGELFF
TRBV29-1,TRBJ1-1,CSVALRGAPEAFF
TRBV19,TRBJ2-1,CASRVTSGGFNEQFF
TRBV19,TRBJ1-5,CASSKTGGDQPQHF
TRBV5-1,TRBJ1-1,CASSPRQGNTEAFF
TRBV24-1,TRBJ2-7,CATSDPRDRTYEQYF
TRBV25-1,TRBJ2-7,CASSRQGGEQYF
TRBV11-3,TRBJ2-5,CASRGDGETQYF
TRBV5-1,TRBJ2-7,CASSLNREQYF
TRBV6-4,TRBJ1-6,CASSVGRGPSPLHF
TRBV3-1/TRBV3-2,TRBJ1-1,CASSQGLQGYTEAFF
TRBV7-6,TRBJ2-7,CASSPADRRYEQYF
TRBV6-5,TRBJ2-3,CASSRGYTDTQYF
TRBV6-4,TRBJ1-2,CASSEPGHNYGYTF
TRBV18,TRBJ1-2,CASSRQGDYGYTF